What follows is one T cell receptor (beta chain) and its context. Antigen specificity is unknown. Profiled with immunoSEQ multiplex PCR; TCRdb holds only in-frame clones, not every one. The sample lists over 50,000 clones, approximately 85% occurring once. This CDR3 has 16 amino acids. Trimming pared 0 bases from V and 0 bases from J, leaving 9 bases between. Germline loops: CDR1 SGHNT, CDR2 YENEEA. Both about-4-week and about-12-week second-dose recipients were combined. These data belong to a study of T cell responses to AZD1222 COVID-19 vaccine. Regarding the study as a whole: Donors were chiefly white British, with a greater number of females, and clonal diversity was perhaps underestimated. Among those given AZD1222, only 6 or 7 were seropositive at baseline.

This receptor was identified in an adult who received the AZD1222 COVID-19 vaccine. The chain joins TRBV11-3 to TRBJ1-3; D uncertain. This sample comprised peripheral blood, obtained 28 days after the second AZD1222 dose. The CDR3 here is CASSLDSSSSGNTIYF. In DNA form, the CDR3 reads TGTGCCAGCAGCTTAGACAGCAGTTCCTCTGGAAACACCATATATTTT.